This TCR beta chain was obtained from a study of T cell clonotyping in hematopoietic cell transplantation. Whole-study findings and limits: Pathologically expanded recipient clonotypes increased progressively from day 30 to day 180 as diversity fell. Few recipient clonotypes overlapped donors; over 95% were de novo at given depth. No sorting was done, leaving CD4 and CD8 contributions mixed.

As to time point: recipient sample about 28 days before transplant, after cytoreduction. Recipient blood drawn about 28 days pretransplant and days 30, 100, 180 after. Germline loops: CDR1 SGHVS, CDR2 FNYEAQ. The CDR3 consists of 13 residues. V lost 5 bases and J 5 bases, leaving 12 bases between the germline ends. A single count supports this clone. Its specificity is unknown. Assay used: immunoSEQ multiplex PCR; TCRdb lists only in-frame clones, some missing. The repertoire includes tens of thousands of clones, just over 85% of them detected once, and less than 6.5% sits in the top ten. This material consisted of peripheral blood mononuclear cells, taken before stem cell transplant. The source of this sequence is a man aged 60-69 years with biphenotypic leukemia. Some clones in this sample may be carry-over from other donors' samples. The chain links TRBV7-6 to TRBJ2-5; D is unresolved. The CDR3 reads CASSTSSLETQYF. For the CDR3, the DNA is TGTGCCAGCAGCACCTCTAGTCTGGAGACCCAGTACTTC.